This TCR beta chain was captured by sequencing in a study of long-term antiretroviral therapy in people with HIV (dated by TCRdb to 2022 to 2024). Background on the whole study: The earliest samples were collected approximately a decade before the 2015 WHO recommendation for immediate ART, a period when ART was typically delayed until CD4 counts fell. A retrospective serial study tested whether changes in peripheral blood TRB repertoire composition and diversity were associated with ART initiation and durable HIV suppression. The cohort contributed about 200 cryopreserved PBMC samples from around 33 adults with confirmed HIV infection, collected serially over a mean of approximately six years (range 1-12). Eleven of the 30 participants with HIV were female. Test extractions of a monoclonal T-cell line alongside under 35 polyclonal samples showed no cross-contamination during QIAcube processing. Results and caveats for the whole study, not just this receptor: Narrower CDR3 length ranges were observed in HIV repertoires than in controls, and an antigen-experienced repertoire with only a slight naive shift after ART was suggested by the network structure. A significant increase in TRB diversity was found to be associated with ART initiation, although TRB diversity was observed to remain significantly below that of transplant donor controls even after long-term ART. The repertoire was dominated across all time points by expanded TRB clones identified before ART initiation, although this dominance was seen to fluctuate and to decrease in many PLHIV after ART. The samples span the years 2004 to 2017, and the ART regimens used at that time may not be as effective as current regimens. Because pre-ART samples had limited cell numbers, profiling was done on unsorted PBMC rather than on sorted CD4+ and CD8+ T cells. Inferences about post-ART repertoire changes are limited because no data were available on ART adherence, viral resistance or therapy changes. Because PBMC availability was limited, only the TCR beta chain was sequenced, with no alpha chain pairing.

With respect to this clone: The specificity of this receptor is unknown. No quality values exist for individual bases; no much larger clone is one base distant.

Participants were included only if at least one PBMC sample before ART initiation and at least two post-ART samples were available. Treatment was received in the United States of America by all participants with HIV. Before DNA extraction, cryopreserved samples of about 0.95-11 million PBMC were thawed and then washed. At the time of the earliest PBMC sample, participants with HIV were aged between roughly 20 and 60 years. PBMC samples from each participant spanned 1-4 timepoints before ART initiation and 2-8 timepoints after ART initiation, with a median of 7 samples. For every participant, serial HIV viral load, CD4+ T-cell count, ART history and demographic data were obtained. A Qiagen kit on a QIAcube was used to extract genomic DNA from unsorted PBMC, with samples processed in batches of 12. The immunoSEQ hsTCRB v3.0 assay was used at survey level resolution for TRB variable region sequencing. The target sequencing depth for TRB was about 35,000-50,000 T-cell genomes per sample. Pooled TRB libraries were sequenced on an Illumina MiSeq with a v3 150-cycle kit. The authors processed their data as follows. Repertoire analysis ran in R within a reproducible Nextflow workflow covering QC, data transformation and analysis. Custom analyses were implemented in LymphoSeq2, an R package for AIRR-Seq data exploration. A few samples that produced fewer than 5000 total TRB sequences were removed, so under 200 HIV repertoires were analyzed. Among the 180 to 200 retained HIV repertoires, about 57 were collected before ART initiation and around 130 were collected after ART initiation. Repertoires were downsampled to 5000 TRB nucleotide sequences, with summary statistics averaged over 100 downsampling iterations. The analysis kept only TRB sequences whose CDR3 regions were at least seven amino acids long. Diversity was measured with a Shannon entropy-derived clonality score and the Gini coefficient. Repertoire networks linked the top 5000 CDR3 amino acid sequences whenever two sequences differed by an edit distance of one. For TRB CDR3 amino acid sequences, antigen specificity groups and MHC restriction were predicted with GLIPH2. To flag known associations with CMV, EBV, HIV or tissue antigens, CDR3 amino acid sequences were compared against VDJdb and McPAS-TCR. Pre-ART, post-ART and control groups were compared with Wilcoxon signed-rank tests and Holm-Bonferroni correction. TCRdb holds this immuneACCESS table with in-frame rearrangements only. Some clones are missing; in checked studies, unresolved V genes explain under half, and the rest has no known cause. That table furnishes V, J and clone size, whereas the DNA furnished D and trimming. This sample has some 22,000 clones in its table, and around four fifths of those were observed once. The top ten constitute 9% to 15% of the sample.

From its cysteine to its phenylalanine, the CDR3 spans 11 amino acids. Only CDR3 DNA is held: 33 bases, read in frame from base 1. The germline V gene encodes CDR1 ENHRY and CDR2 SYGVKD. The junction shows trimming of 8 bases on V and 3 bases on J, plus 7 bases between the germline ends. The material sequenced was unsorted PBMCs, taken 1.6 years after starting antiretroviral therapy. The receptor chain draws on TRBV10-3 and TRBJ1-1; 6 matching bases give a weak D call of TRBD1. The receptor was derived from a man in his forties with HIV. The nucleotide sequence reads TGTGCCATCTGGACAGACACTGAAGCTTTCTTT. Its amino acids are CAIWTDTEAFF.